The clone carrying this T cell receptor (beta chain) was recorded many times. Its antigen is undetermined. The hyperthyroidism patients had all been newly diagnosed, and their disease duration was under 2 months. Their ages ranged from 18 to 65 years. PBMCs were collected from a 10 ml volume of fresh peripheral blood. The data were taken from a study of T cells in Graves' hyperthyroidism and ophthalmopathy. The overall study: Peripheral blood samples were taken at initial diagnosis, prior to any treatment.

General observations from the study: Stable hyperthyroidism was told apart from ophthalmopathy by a model built on 13 V-J features.

RNA transcripts yielded amplified TCR beta CDR3 regions. TCR CDR3 regions were first amplified by RT-PCR with HTBI primers. TCRdb analysed the multiplex PCR reads with MiXCR anew, one entry per CDR3 protein. This table holds approximately 610,000 distinct CDR3 sequences, roughly 17% found once. The ends were cut back, 4 bases at V and 2 bases at J, with 8 bases in the middle. The CDR3 has 13 amino acids. Germline loops: CDR1 LGHDT, CDR2 YNNKEL (reference sequence). Sample: blood. The clonotype originates from a woman aged 18 to 35 with Graves' hyperthyroidism. The rearrangement joins TRBV3-1 to TRBJ1-2; D not certain. The CDR3 nucleotides are TGTGCCAGCAGCCCCCAGGCGAACTATGGCTACACCTTC. Its translation: CASSPQANYGYTF.